A selection of T cell receptor beta chains follows, all from one sample in a study of T cells in Graves' hyperthyroidism and ophthalmopathy. From the multiplex PCR reads, TCRdb called clonotypes with MiXCR, one entry per CDR3 protein. This table has roughly 650,000 distinct CDR3 sequences, about a sixth appearing once. Material for sequencing was blood. The source is a woman aged 40-49 years with Graves' ophthalmopathy. Each CDR3 is given without its conserved first and last residue. Fields, in order: J gene, V gene, CDR3 protein.

TRBJ2-6,TRBV4-2,ASSQIGTVSSGANVLT
TRBJ2-1,TRBV27,ASSLGGRNEQF
TRBJ2-7,TRBV28,ASTEDSYEQY
TRBJ2-1,TRBV7-2,ASSLGDEREQF
TRBJ2-5,TRBV3-1,ASSPKPGKRAQETQY
TRBJ1-6,TRBV20-1,SARAQGDSPLH
TRBJ1-4,TRBV20-1,SARQQGVGNEKLF
TRBJ2-7,TRBV11-2,ASSLLGTGSEQY
TRBJ2-1,TRBV4-1,ASSGIAGDSNEQF
TRBJ2-3,TRBV5-1,ASSPDRQGSDTQY
TRBJ1-1,TRBV19,ASSQTGKRTEAF
TRBJ2-5,TRBV7-3,ASSLSGTSSGTQY
TRBJ2-5,TRBV18,ASSPLAAQETQY
TRBJ1-1,TRBV4-1,ASSPSDQRNTEAF
TRBJ1-5,TRBV7-9,ASSLGDSSNQPQH
TRBJ1-2,TRBV27,ASSLLGQGGYGYT
TRBJ1-1,TRBV28,ASRGGGLNTEAF
TRBJ1-2,TRBV12-3/TRBV12-4,ASRIYLSGYT
TRBJ2-5,TRBV11-2,ASSVGDRGWLVQETQY
TRBJ2-7,TRBV6-5,ASSYSYGGGSYEQY
TRBJ2-7,TRBV20-1,SAKSGSSYEQY
TRBJ2-2,TRBV7-8,ASVVLGLGTGELF
TRBJ1-1,TRBV19,ASSRRTGGLTEAF
TRBJ1-2,TRBV7-9,ASSLTGAEGYGYT
TRBJ2-3,TRBV10-3,AISNQEFTQY
TRBJ1-1,TRBV30,AWSHTRQDTEAF
TRBJ1-1,TRBV29-1,SVNIGQAEAF